Each of the 9 T cell receptor beta chains below was sequenced from the same sample in a study of T-cell reconstitution after alpha-beta-depleted transplantation in children. Study-wide results and caveats: Newly produced T cells mostly provided counts and TCRbeta diversity after one year, as hyperexpanded clones declined.

Unique molecular identifiers were incorporated into the prepared TCRbeta library. TCRdb re-derived calls from the PCR reads in MiXCR, one entry per CDR3 protein. The sample contains some 300,000 distinct CDR3 sequences, 6.5% to 9% of which appear only once. Which antigens these TCRs recognize remains unknown. The sample was peripheral blood, taken 360 days after TCRalphabeta/CD19-depleted stem cell transplant. Source of these receptors: a female patient aged 2 to 10 who had a stem cell transplant for Fanconi anemia, so the T cells may come from the graft donor.

This clonotype was detected ten times or more. The chain couples TRBV12-3 or TRBV12-4 to TRBJ2-1; TRBD1 matches 7 bases. The CDR3 sequence is 14 residues long. Losses at the gene ends were 6 bases for V and 5 bases for J; bases not matched to a gene: 7. The CDR3 protein is CASSVTGSHNEQFF. In DNA form, the CDR3 reads TGTGCCAGCAGCGTGACAGGGTCACACAATGAGCAGTTCTTC.

Comments on this clonotype: With a much larger clone just one base away, this may be a read error. The CDR3 carries no conserved terminal phenylalanine or tryptophan, so it likely arises from a read error. The chain employs TRBV20-1 and TRBJ2-5; 12 positions match TRBD2. Germline V gene data show CDR1 as DFQATT and CDR2 as SNEGSKA (reference sequence). The junction had 10 bases not matched to a gene; V was cut back by 1 base and J by 7 bases. The CDR3 contains 16 residues. CDR3 sequence: CSARVVGLAGLGTQYY. DNA for the CDR3: TGCAGTGCTAGAGTAGTAGGACTAGCGGGACTGGGGACCCAGTACTAC.

This clonotype occurred many times. The rearrangement links TRBV5-6 to TRBJ2-2; the D is unclear. Germline assignment: CDR1 SGHDT and CDR2 YYEEEE. There are 15 residues in the CDR3. Trimming stripped 3 bases from V and 7 bases from J, with 16 bases between. The CDR3 sequence: CASSSNRRPYGELFF. As DNA, the CDR3 is TGTGCCAGCAGCTCCAATCGGCGGCCTTACGGGGAGCTGTTTTTT. Drawing the rest from reference TRBV5-6 and TRBJ2-2, the complete variable domain is DAGVTQSPTHLIKTRGQQVTLRCSPKSGHDTVSWYQQALGQGPQFIFQYYEEEERQRGNFPDRFSGHQFPNYSSELNVNALLLGDSALYLCASSSNRRPYGELFFGEGSRLTVL.

Only a few counts were recorded for this clonotype. The chain has TRBV5-1 and TRBJ1-6, with unresolved D. Between the trimmed V and J ends, which lost 0 bases and 7 bases, there was a span of 11 bases. Germline V lookup: CDR1 SGHRS, CDR2 YFSETQ. The CDR3 consists of 15 residues. CDR3 bases: TGCGCCAGCAGCTTGGTGGCGGGGAAGAATTCACCCCTCCACTTT. The encoded protein is CASSLVAGKNSPLHF.

In its sample, this clonotype was seen a few times. The chain couples TRBV7-3 to TRBJ2-2, with 9 positions matching TRBD2. V was clipped by 1 base and J by 1 base; unmatched bases: 4. Germline loops: CDR1 SGHTA, CDR2 FQGTGA. The CDR3 spans 17 residues. The CDR3 DNA sequence: TGTGCCAGCAGCTTAAGTCTACTAGCGGGGAACACCGGGGAGCTGTTTTTT. Translation gives CASSLSLLAGNTGELFF.

This clonotype appeared a few times. The J gene is TRBJ1-3, the V gene TRBV6-1, with D uncertain. Germline V CDR1 and CDR2: MNHNS, SASEGT. This CDR3 contains 15 residues. V was cut by 6 bases and J by 0 bases, with 12 bases left in between. The CDR3 reads CASRTTVLSGNTIYF. The CDR3 DNA follows: TGTGCCAGCAGGACCACAGTTCTCTCTGGAAACACCATATATTTT.

This clonotype rates as medium-sized. DNA for the CDR3: TGTGCCATCACCGACAGGGACACCGGGGAGCTGTTTTTT. Translated: CAITDRDTGELFF. The chain carries TRBV10-3 and TRBJ2-2; 7 bases are shared with TRBD1. This CDR3 spans 13 amino acids. Germline-derived CDR1 and CDR2 are ENHRY and SYGVKD. V dropped 7 bases and J dropped 3; count of bases not matched to a gene: 2.

This clonotype was seen repeatedly, ten times or more. This chain joins TRBV20-1 and TRBJ2-1; D not certain. This CDR3 has 13 residues. Between the trimmed V and J ends, which lost 0 bases and 9 bases, there was a span of 12 bases. Germline CDR1 DFQATT, CDR2 SNEGSKA (reference sequence). The CDR3, as DNA: TGCAGTGCTAGAGATACCGTCACGGCTGAGCAGTTCTTC. The encoded protein is CSARDTVTAEQFF.

The chain's CDR3 is CASSFNPGASTDTQYF. CDR3 nucleotide sequence: TGTGCCAGCAGCTTTAATCCGGGGGCTAGCACAGATACGCAGTATTTT. V and J are TRBV7-3 and TRBJ2-3; the D call may be TRBD1 or TRBD2 (6 bases each). The germline CDR1 and CDR2 sequences are SGHTA and FQGTGA. The V and J ends lost 3 bases and 0 bases respectively, with 13 bases between them. This CDR3 has 16 amino acids.